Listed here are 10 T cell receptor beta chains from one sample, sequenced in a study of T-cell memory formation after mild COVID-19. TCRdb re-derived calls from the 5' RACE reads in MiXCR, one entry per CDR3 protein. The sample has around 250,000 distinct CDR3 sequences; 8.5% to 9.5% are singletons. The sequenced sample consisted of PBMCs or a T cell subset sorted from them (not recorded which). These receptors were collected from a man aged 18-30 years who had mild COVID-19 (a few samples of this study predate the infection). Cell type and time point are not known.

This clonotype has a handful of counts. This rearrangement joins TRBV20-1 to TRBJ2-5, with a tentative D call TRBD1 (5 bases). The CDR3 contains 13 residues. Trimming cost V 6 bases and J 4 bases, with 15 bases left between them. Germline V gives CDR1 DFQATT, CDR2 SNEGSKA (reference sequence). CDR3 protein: CSATIGARETQYF. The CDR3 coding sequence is TGCAGTGCGACAATAGGGGCCCGAGAGACCCAGTACTTC.

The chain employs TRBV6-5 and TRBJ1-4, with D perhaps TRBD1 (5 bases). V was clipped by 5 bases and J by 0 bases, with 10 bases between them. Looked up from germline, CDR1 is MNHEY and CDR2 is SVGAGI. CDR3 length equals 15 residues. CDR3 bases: TGTGCCAGCAGTCGGTGGGGGGCAACTAATGAAAAACTGTTTTTT. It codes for CASSRWGATNEKLFF.

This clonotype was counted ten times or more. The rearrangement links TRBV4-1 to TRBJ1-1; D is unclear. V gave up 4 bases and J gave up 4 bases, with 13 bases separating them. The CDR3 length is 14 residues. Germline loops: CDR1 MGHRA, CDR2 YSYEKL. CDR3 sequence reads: CASSLPNQATEAFF. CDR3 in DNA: TGCGCCAGCAGCCTACCAAACCAGGCCACTGAAGCTTTCTTT.

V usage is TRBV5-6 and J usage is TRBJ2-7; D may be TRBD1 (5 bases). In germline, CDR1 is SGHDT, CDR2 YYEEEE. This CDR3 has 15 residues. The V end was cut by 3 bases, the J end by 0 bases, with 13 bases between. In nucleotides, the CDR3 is TGTGCCAGCAGCTCGGTAGGGGCAAGCTCCTACGAGCAGTACGTC. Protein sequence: CASSSVGASSYEQYV.

CDR3 residues: CASSQIRNRDSPREQYF. The CDR3, as DNA: TGTGCCAGCAGCCAGATCCGAAACCGGGACAGCCCTAGGGAGCAGTACTTC. This rearrangement joins TRBV4-2 to TRBJ2-7, with 7 positions matching TRBD1. J was trimmed by 7 bases and V by 3 bases; bases with no gene match: 18. There are 17 residues in the CDR3. Per germline, CDR1 LGHNA and CDR2 YNFKEQ.

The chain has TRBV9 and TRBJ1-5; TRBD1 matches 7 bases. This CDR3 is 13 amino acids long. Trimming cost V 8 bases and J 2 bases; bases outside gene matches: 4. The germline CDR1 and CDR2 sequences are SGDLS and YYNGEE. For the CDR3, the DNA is TGTGCCAGGTCCGGGACAGGCAATCAGCCCCAGCATTTT. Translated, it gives CARSGTGNQPQHF. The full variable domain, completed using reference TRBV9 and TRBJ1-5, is DSGVTQTPKHLITATGQRVTLRCSPRSGDLSVYWYQQSLDQGLQFLIQYYNGEERAKGNILERFSAQQFPDLHSELNLSSLELGDSALYFCARSGTGNQPQHFGDGTRLSIL.

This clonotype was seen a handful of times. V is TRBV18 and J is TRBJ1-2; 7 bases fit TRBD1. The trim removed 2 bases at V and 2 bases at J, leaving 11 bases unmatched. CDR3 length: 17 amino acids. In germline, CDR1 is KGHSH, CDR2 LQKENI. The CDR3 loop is CASSPSSGGRFNYGYTF. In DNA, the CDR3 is TGTGCCAGCTCACCATCCTCAGGGGGTCGGTTCAACTATGGCTACACCTTC.

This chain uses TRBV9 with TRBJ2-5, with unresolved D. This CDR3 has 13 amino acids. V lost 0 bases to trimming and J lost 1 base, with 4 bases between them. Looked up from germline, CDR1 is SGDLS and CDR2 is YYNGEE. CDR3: CASSVEFQETQYF. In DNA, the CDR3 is TGTGCCAGCAGCGTAGAGTTCCAAGAGACCCAGTACTTC.

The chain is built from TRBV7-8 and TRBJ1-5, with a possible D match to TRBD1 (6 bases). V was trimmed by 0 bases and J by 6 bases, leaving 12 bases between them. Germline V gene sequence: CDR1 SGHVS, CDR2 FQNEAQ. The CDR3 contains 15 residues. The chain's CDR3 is CASSLARGGPQPQHF. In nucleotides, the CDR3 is TGTGCCAGCAGCTTAGCGCGAGGGGGGCCTCAGCCCCAGCATTTT.

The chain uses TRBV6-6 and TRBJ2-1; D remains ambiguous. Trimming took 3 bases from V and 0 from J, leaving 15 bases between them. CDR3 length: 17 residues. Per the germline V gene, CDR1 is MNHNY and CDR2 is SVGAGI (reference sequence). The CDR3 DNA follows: TGTGCCAGCAGTTATGTGGGCAGTGGTAGCTCCTACAATGAGCAGTTCTTC. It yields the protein CASSYVGSGSSYNEQFF.